This TCR beta chain was sequenced for a study of T cells in localized non-small cell lung cancer. The protocol was immunoSEQ multiplex PCR, while the TCRdb copy is restricted to in-frame clones and leaves out a portion. This sample has over 70,000 clones, with under 95% found just once. This CDR3 comprises 17 residues. Trimming removed 3 bases at V and 3 bases at J, with 21 bases between. The germline CDR1 and CDR2 sequences are GTSNPN and SVGIG (reference sequence). The V gene is TRBV30, the J gene TRBJ1-5, with D unclear. The receptor was derived from a woman aged 40 to 75 with stage II squamous cell lung carcinoma. The input for sequencing was PBMCs, taken before any cancer treatment. The CDR3 region has the DNA TGTGCCTGGAGCCCTATTTCGATGGGTCTCTCCAATCAGCCCCAGCATTTT. Residues: CAWSPISMGLSNQPQHF.